This TCR beta chain was documented in a study of cytomegalovirus exposure and HLA in healthy donors. Whole-study results and caveats: A likely sequencing artifact accounted for one observed cluster of highly shared sequence variants. In a later analysis, compared with equally common non-associated chains, HLA-associated beta chains were more expanded. TCR sequences were mostly rare, though some public TCRs occurred in many donors. Most CMV-associated TCR beta chains were later found to appear HLA-restricted.

A note on this clone: The antigen remains undetermined.

Vbeta (60) and Jbeta (13) primers were used in the PCR. TCRdb's copy holds only in-frame clones and misses some; the assay was immunoSEQ multiplex PCR. Seen here are some 130,000 clones, 80% to 90% observed once, and the top ten hold around 5.2%. Trimming took 3 bases from V and 4 from J, leaving 16 bases between them. CDR1 and CDR2 (germline): SGHNT, YYREEE (reference sequence). The CDR3 loop spans 15 amino acids. The chain has TRBV5-4 and TRBJ2-5; possibly TRBD2 for D (6 bases). This clonotype was sampled from a woman in her 30s in good health and CMV-seronegative. Sequenced: PBMCs. The CDR3 here is CASSSDRGSRETQYF. The CDR3 DNA sequence: TGTGCCAGCAGCTCTGATCGGGGGTCGAGAGAGACCCAGTACTTC.